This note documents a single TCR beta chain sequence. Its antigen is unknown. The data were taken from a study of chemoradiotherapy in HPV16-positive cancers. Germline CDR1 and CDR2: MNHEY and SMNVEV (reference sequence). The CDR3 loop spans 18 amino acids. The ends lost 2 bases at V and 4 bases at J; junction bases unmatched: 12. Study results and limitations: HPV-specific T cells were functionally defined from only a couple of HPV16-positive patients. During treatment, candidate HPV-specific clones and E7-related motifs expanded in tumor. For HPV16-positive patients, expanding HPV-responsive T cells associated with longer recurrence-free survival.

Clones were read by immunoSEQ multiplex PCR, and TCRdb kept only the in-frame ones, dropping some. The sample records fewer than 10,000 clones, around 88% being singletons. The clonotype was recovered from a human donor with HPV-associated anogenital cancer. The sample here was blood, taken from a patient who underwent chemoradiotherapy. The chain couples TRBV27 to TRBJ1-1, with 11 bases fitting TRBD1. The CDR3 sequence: CASSLNPSGTGGATEAFF. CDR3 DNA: TGTGCCAGCAGTTTAAACCCCTCTGGGACAGGGGGTGCCACTGAAGCTTTCTTT.